The present TCR beta chain was sequenced within a study of CD8+ T cells in alopecia areata (dated by TCRdb to 2016 to 2018). Background for the entire study: Treated patients were enrolled in an open-label pilot trial of oral tofacitinib at 5 to 10 mg twice daily for moderate-to-severe alopecia areata. TCRbeta CDR3 regions were amplified by immunoSEQ multiplex PCR using 35 Vbeta forward and 13 Jbeta reverse primers. Tofacitinib was administered for 6 to 18 months, and 6 months of follow-up off drug were then conducted to assess delayed response and recurrence. In humans, TCRbeta sequencing was performed on scalp tissue and on sorted CD4+ and CD8+ peripheral blood T cells from healthy controls and from patients with patchy or totalis/universalis alopecia areata. Scalp clonality was compared across normal scalp (n=4), patchy alopecia areata scalp (n=8), and alopecia totalis/universalis scalp (n=8). Tofacitinib-treated patients had biopsies at baseline and at 4 and 24 weeks of treatment, with a later scalp biopsy in several patients. High-throughput TCRbeta sequencing was used to examine T cell clonal expansion in alopecia areata in both the C3H/HeJ mouse model and human patients. RNA was extracted with the PAXgene miRNA kit for fixed scalp, the miRNeasy kit for PBMCs, and the RNeasy kit for mouse skin. Disease severity in treated patients was measured with the SALT score, which quantifies the percentage of affected scalp surface area.

The time point label, as the study defines it: about 4 weeks on oral tofacitinib. Read against the paper, the sample's treatment or condition label means: oral pan-JAK inhibitor, 5-10 mg twice daily. Lesional scalp punch biopsies and peripheral blood were obtained from alopecia areata patients. PBMCs were separated by density centrifugation and stained for CD3, CD4 and CD8, after which CD4+ and CD8+ T cells were sorted on a FACSAria. The library was produced with the immunoSEQ multiplex PCR assay. For TCR sequencing, RNA was extracted from every sample and reverse transcribed into cDNA to serve as template. SuperScript III was used to make first-strand cDNA, primed with a 2:1 mix of oligo-dT and random hexamers. A synthetic immune receptor repertoire was used to assess amplification bias, and residual bias was removed computationally. The original pipeline was this. Raw reads were preprocessed to remove errors, and CDR3 was defined by IMGT conventions from the conserved cysteine to phenylalanine. Clonality was computed as 1 minus the Shannon entropy, with the entropy normalized by log2 of the number of productive unique TCRs. CD4 or CD8 identity of scalp clones was inferred by cross-referencing scalp TCRbeta sequences with sorted blood CD4 and CD8 repertoires. TCRdb re-hosts the immuneACCESS table, in-frame sequences only. Its copies lack some clones; in the studies checked, an unresolved V gene accounts for under half of them, and the cause for the rest is not known. V and J calls and clone size are as listed in that table; D and trimming were resolved from the DNA. The sample yields about 200,000 clones; more than 45% were counted once. The ten largest clonotypes hold more than 1.5% of the sample.

The investigation overall reported the following: Lesional scalp, especially in alopecia totalis/universalis, showed higher clonality and more expanded CD8+ clones than normal scalp, suggesting antigenic drive. Scalp clonality and the number of expanded CD8+ clones among the top 100 scalp clones were significantly decreased by tofacitinib. Scalp TCR repertoire analysis is complicated because resident alphabeta T cells in normal human skin are also sequenced, whereas mouse skin is dominated by gammadelta T cells. The treated cohort was small, with a single nonresponder, so links between baseline CD8+ expansion and response need larger studies. During tofacitinib treatment, many expanded lesional clones stuck around in both scalp and blood, and this persistence may partly explain why relapse happens after treatment is stopped. TCR sequences shared between patients were less clear than in mice, possibly partly because of HLA diversity in the patient population.

Concerning this clone itself: It has no known antigen specificity. No base qualities exist here, and no much larger clone lies one base off it.

The sequence derives from a human donor with alopecia areata. This specimen consisted of CD4+ T cells sorted from blood, obtained at week 4, from a patient treated with tofacitinib.

The encoded CDR3 is CAWSVLSGYETQYF. The nucleotides are TGTGCCTGGAGTGTACTCTCGGGGTACGAGACCCAGTACTTC. This receptor chain uses TRBV30 and TRBJ2-5; the D gene is perhaps TRBD2, from 5 matching bases. Trimming costs V 0 bases and J 5 bases, and their ends lie 13 bases apart. From the cysteine through the phenylalanine, the CDR3 covers 14 amino acids. The retained sequence is limited to the CDR3, 42 bases, with the frame set at the first base. The germline V gene (reference sequence) sets CDR1 to GTSNPN and CDR2 to SVGIG. The variable domain in full, with residues beyond the CDR3 obtained from the reference TRBV30 and TRBJ2-5 genes, is SQTIHQWPATLVQPVGSPLSLECTVEGTSNPNLYWYRQAAGRGLQLLFYSVGIGQISSEVPQNLSASRPQDRQFILSSKKLLLSDSGFYLCAWSVLSGYETQYFGPGTRLLVL.